The T cell receptor (beta chain) under discussion was sequenced for a study of blood T cells in healthy people across ages. For the second PCR, which ran for about 7 to 12 cycles, a sample-barcoded 5' primer and a J-beta primer mix were used. TCRdb processed the 5' RACE reads anew with MiXCR; each CDR3 protein has one entry. Here the sample spans more than 650,000 distinct CDR3 sequences, under 30% being singletons. Study-level findings and limits: Samples with more naive T cells showed higher observed beta diversity.

Note on this clonotype: What it recognizes is unknown.

The CDR3 sequence is 17 residues long. The germline V gene encodes CDR1 SEHNR and CDR2 FQNEAQ (reference sequence). These data were also filed under a second study, of T cells of mothers and their children.

Sample: blood. V is TRBV7-9 and J is TRBJ1-4; 7 bases fit TRBD1. The J call is uncertain, as TRBJ2-2 better fits the DNA end. This TCR was recovered from a boy aged 5-17 years in good health. The CDR3 sequence: CASSESRWGQSTGELFF. CDR3 bases: TGTGCCAGCAGCGAGTCGCGGTGGGGACAGAGCACCGGGGAGCTGTTTTTT.